This T cell receptor beta chain was retrieved from a study of shared clonotypes between healthy human individuals. The genomic DNA of each subset was split evenly across several immunoSEQ plates. Here immunoSEQ multiplex PCR was the method, and the copy in TCRdb shows in-frame clones only, minus some. This table has about 2 million clones, roughly 94% appearing once. V lost 4 bases to trimming and J lost 0 bases, with 7 bases between them. CDR1 and CDR2 from the germline V gene are MNHNY and SVGAGI (reference sequence). The CDR3 has 14 amino acids. What was sequenced was naive CD4+ T cells sorted from blood. Specified subset: CD45RA+ positively selected. This TCR was recovered from a man aged 18 to 30 in good health. The V gene is TRBV6-6, the J gene TRBJ2-1; unclear D gene. In DNA, the CDR3 is TGTGCCAGCAGTTCGGGCGCCTCCTACAATGAGCAGTTCTTC. This sequence encodes CASSSGASYNEQFF.